The 11 T cell receptor beta chains reported below all come from one sample, sequenced in a study of T cells after somatic rescue of genetic block (dated by TCRdb to the early 2020s). Library prep was done by the immunoSEQ multiplex PCR assay. Drawn from immuneACCESS, this table holds only the in-frame rearrangements with V and J called that TCRdb kept. Clones are partly lost; checked studies trace under half to an unresolved V gene and leave the rest unexplained. The sample has 12,000 or so clones on record, around four fifths of them singletons. 8% to 9.5% of the sample lies in the top ten. The sequenced material came from peripheral blood mononuclear cells (PBMCs). These receptors all stem from a boy aged 5-17 years.

V is TRBV7-3 and J is TRBJ1-2, with TRBD1 as a possible D gene (5 bases). There are 15 residues in the CDR3. V shed 5 bases and J shed 0 bases, with 13 bases lying between them. Per the germline V gene, CDR1 is SGHTA and CDR2 is FQGTGA. The CDR3 DNA reads TGTGCCAGCAGCAAAGGGGCAGGTTCTAACTATGGCTACACCTTC. The encoded protein is CASSKGAGSNYGYTF. The complete variable domain, with remaining parts taken from reference TRBV7-3 and TRBJ1-2, reads GAGVSQTPSNKVTEKGKYVELRCDPISGHTALYWYRQSLGQGPEFLIYFQGTGAADDSGLPNDRFFAVRPEGSVSTLKIQRTERGDSAVYLCASSKGAGSNYGYTFGSGTRLTVV.

V and J are TRBV18 and TRBJ2-4, with 11 positions matching TRBD1. The CDR3 totals 17 residues. V shed 1 base, J shed 6 bases, and the junction held 8 bases outside the gene matches. Germline V gene lookup returns CDR1 KGHSH and CDR2 LQKENI. The CDR3 protein is CASSPRPGQGVGNIQYF. CDR3 coding DNA: TGTGCCAGCTCACCACGGCCGGGACAGGGGGTTGGAAACATTCAGTACTTC.

The rearrangement links TRBV18 to TRBJ2-3; D remains unclear. Per the germline V gene, CDR1 is KGHSH and CDR2 is LQKENI. Between the trimmed V and J ends, which lost 0 bases and 1 base, there was a span of 2 bases. The CDR3 length is 13 residues. The CDR3, as DNA: TGTGCCAGCTCACCACCCGGCACAGATACGCAGTATTTT. Translated, it gives CASSPPGTDTQYF.

The chain couples TRBV5-4 to TRBJ1-1; D is undetermined. V shed 2 bases and J shed 7 bases, with 6 bases lying between them. The CDR3 sequence is 11 residues long. CDR1 and CDR2 from the germline V gene are SGHNT and YYREEE (reference sequence). The DNA of the CDR3 is TGTGCCAGCAGCTTACACGATGAAGCTTTCTTT. Its translation: CASSLHDEAFF.

This clone was seen just once. V and J are TRBV7-7 and TRBJ2-5; D is tentatively TRBD1 or TRBD2 (5 bases each). This CDR3 is built from 14 residues. Deletions cut 5 bases from V and 1 base from J, with 11 bases between. The V gene's germline CDR1 is SSHAT and CDR2 FNYEAQ (reference sequence). CDR3 sequence: CASSRDPSQETQYF. CDR3 nucleotide sequence: TGTGCCAGCAGCAGGGACCCTTCCCAAGAGACCCAGTACTTC.

This clone was detected once. The chain employs TRBV18 and TRBJ2-2; 9 positions match TRBD2. The CDR3 extends over 18 amino acids. Germline CDR1 is KGHSH and CDR2 is LQKENI. V shed 2 bases and J 4 bases; nucleotides not matched to a gene: 11. The CDR3 sequence is CASSPRPSGNPSTGELFF. Here the CDR3 DNA reads TGTGCCAGCTCACCAAGGCCTAGCGGGAACCCGAGCACCGGGGAGCTGTTTTTT.

This sequence joins TRBV5-1 and TRBJ2-5, with D possibly being TRBD1 (5 bases). This CDR3 contains 15 residues. Between the trimmed V and J ends, which lost 1 base and 3 bases, there was a span of 13 bases. The germline V gene has CDR1 SGHRS and CDR2 YFSETQ. The CDR3: CASSLWGQTEETQYF. The DNA for the CDR3 is TGCGCCAGCAGCTTGTGGGGCCAGACTGAAGAGACCCAGTACTTC.

DNA for the CDR3: TGTGCCAGCTCACCGGTAGGAGCGGGGTATGGCTACACCTTC. Protein product: CASSPVGAGYGYTF. V and J are TRBV18 and TRBJ1-2; unclear D gene. The V gene lost 3 bases and the J gene lost 5 bases, with 13 bases spanning the gap. The germline V gene encodes CDR1 KGHSH and CDR2 LQKENI. CDR3 length: 14 residues.

The rearrangement uses TRBV11-2 and TRBJ2-2, with D tentatively TRBD1 (5 bases). With 3 bases removed from V and 4 bases from J, the gap between germline ends came to 9 bases. CDR1 and CDR2 (germline): SGHAT, FQNNGV. This CDR3 is built from 14 residues. The CDR3 sequence is CASSFQGGTGELFF. The CDR3, as DNA: TGTGCCAGCAGCTTTCAGGGTGGCACCGGGGAGCTGTTTTTT.

The chain combines TRBV6-5 with TRBJ1-4, with D maybe TRBD1 (5 bases). CDR3 length: 14 amino acids. The V and J ends lost 3 bases and 8 bases respectively, with 13 bases between them. Germline CDR1 reads MNHEY; CDR2 reads SVGAGI. This CDR3 is CASSYDGGWEKLFF. The CDR3 region has the DNA TGTGCCAGCAGTTATGATGGGGGGTGGGAAAAACTGTTTTTT.

This clone came up a few times. This chain uses TRBV4-2 with TRBJ1-1; 8 nucleotides align to TRBD1. Germline CDR1 and CDR2: LGHNA and YNFKEQ. This CDR3 has 15 amino acids. Unmatched junction bases numbered 6, after V lost 4 bases and J lost 2 bases. The CDR3 reads CASSLPTGENTEAFF. CDR3 bases: TGTGCCAGCAGCCTACCGACAGGGGAAAACACTGAAGCTTTCTTT.